This TCR beta chain was observed in a study of blood T cell repertoires in COVID-19. The study drew participants aged about 18 to 90 years from about two dozen US areas. CDR1 and CDR2 (germline): MNHNS, SASEGT. This CDR3 has 12 amino acids. The V end lost 2 bases, the J end lost 6 bases, and 6 bases lay between the germline ends. TCRdb's table, derived via immunoSEQ multiplex PCR, lists solely in-frame clones and lacks some. The table includes more than 450,000 clones, about 85% detected once. The source of this sequence is a woman under 30 who had recovered from COVID-19. V usage is TRBV6-1 and J usage is TRBJ2-3; D is uncertain. Sequenced sample: PBMCs or T cells enriched from blood (not recorded which). The CDR3 region is CASSEFGDTQYF. The CDR3 nucleotides are TGTGCCAGCAGTGAATTCGGGGATACGCAGTATTTT.